The T cell receptor (beta chain) described here comes from a study of blood T cell repertoires in COVID-19. The wider study: COVID-19 samples, acute and convalescent, were from the United States, Italy and Spain. T cells, B-cell-depleted T cells, or PBMCs supplied cDNA or gDNA.

The authors' processing: Reference gene primer amplification in the assay estimated nucleated cell counts. Clones were sequenced by immunoSEQ multiplex PCR, and TCRdb holds only the in-frame ones, with some missing. V and J calls and clone size are given by that table; D and trimming were obtained from the DNA. The sample includes about 270,000 clones, 82% of them seen just once. This CDR3 contains 17 residues. V shed 3 bases, J shed 6 bases, and the junction held 7 bases outside the gene matches. CDR1 and CDR2 from the germline V gene are PRHDT and FYEKMQ (reference sequence). Sequencing was carried out using peripheral blood. This TCR came from a woman aged 18-29 years with acute or convalescent COVID-19. The V gene is TRBV13, the J gene TRBJ2-6; 11 bases are a match to TRBD2. CDR3 sequence reads: CASSFPSGGPEANVLTF. The CDR3 DNA follows: TGTGCCAGCAGCTTTCCTAGCGGGGGGCCTGAGGCCAACGTCCTGACTTTC.